This T cell receptor (beta chain) was sequenced for a study of cytomegalovirus exposure and HLA in healthy donors (dated by TCRdb to 2017 to 2019). For the study in its entirety: In an earlier analysis of approximately 640 of the donors, 276 Gb of sequence data and 90 million to 120 million unique TCR beta sequences from about 190 million T cells were reported. Roughly 300 gigabases of sequencing data and 78 million or so unique TCR sequences were included in an early release covering 500 to 750 HLA-typed donors. Of the 350 to 450 genotyped donors, 81% were placed in the genetic ancestry cluster associated with self-reported Caucasian donors. The aim of the study was to test whether cataloging public T cell receptors could identify signatures of past pathogen exposure. The study profiled the T cell repertoires of under 700 subjects by immunosequencing and related them to cytomegalovirus serostatus. In addition to the first cohort of 666 subjects, a separate validation cohort of 130 or so different subjects was used. The study combined high-throughput TCR immunosequencing, statistical association of individual TCRs with disease status, and machine learning to predict cytomegalovirus infection status. A later analysis re-analyzed previously published TCR beta repertoires from 600 to 850 donors and added high-resolution HLA genotyping to study TCR occurrence patterns. Rather than using new phenotypic data, the later analysis identified candidate immune exposures from TCR beta sequences and from how often those sequences occurred across donors. An earlier analysis of fewer than 750 of the donors used high-throughput TCR beta sequencing to judge whether each TCR beta V gene segment behaved as functional or pseudogenic. Donor age, sex, ethnicity and CMV serostatus were collected together with the repertoire data. A later genetic analysis took genome-wide SNP genotypes for about 65% of the roughly 670 donors and used that subset as a discovery cohort. All discovery cohort repertoires had been generated using a single sequencing platform. Class I and class II HLA loci were covered by the typing at four-digit resolution. The number of donors typed differed by locus, with about 629-640 for A, B, C, DRB1 and DQB1, 522 for DQA1, over 600 for DPA1, and some 440 for DPB1. A handful of DR-DQ haplotypes were handled as single units for association and clustering because linkage in the cohort was strong. On average, roughly 250,000 unique TCR beta nucleotide sequences were sequenced per donor among 300 to 500 genotyped donors of the cohort, with 15% to 20% of those sequences being non-productive.

The cohort consisted of fewer than 700 healthy bone marrow donors. All cohort members were sampled while nominally healthy, although unrecorded immune exposures were likely present. The donor tested CMV seropositive and was one of the 289 seropositive cohort members. Every donor gave a peripheral blood sample, and the peripheral blood mononuclear cells from that sample were used for TCR beta sequencing. The Qiagen DNeasy Blood Extraction Kit was used to extract genomic DNA from the blood cell samples. The junction shows trimming of 3 bases on V and 2 bases on J, and the gene matches do not reach 0 bases of it. Via the germline V gene (reference sequence), CDR1 is SEHNR and CDR2 FQNEAQ. The CDR3 spans 14 residues, from the cysteine through the phenylalanine. Just the 42-base CDR3 DNA is kept, in frame starting at base 1. General findings and caveats noted by the study authors: According to a later genetic analysis, donors in an Asian-associated ancestry cluster had fewer N-insertions in productive TCRs than the approximately 650-donor mean. Assigning TCR associations to individual alleles was difficult when HLA alleles, especially DR and DQ, strongly co-occurred. A later analysis found that TCR association rates varied across HLA loci, with DRB1 alleles showing the most associated TCRs and HLA-C alleles the fewest. The study gave a list of roughly 150 TCR beta chains associated with cytomegalovirus. Some IMGT-functional V segments, including TRBV6-2 and TRBV6-3, could not be told apart with the 87-base-pair reads, so those segments were excluded. This cohort had only TCR beta chains sequenced, and the lack of alpha or paired-chain data limited which features could be detected. The earlier analysis of some 540 of the donors excluded roughly 17 rarely observed V segments, including chromosome 9 orphons, because counts were too low. In an earlier analysis of some 500 of the donors, most TCR beta V segments appeared in productive rearrangements about 90% or about 30% of the time, broadly matching IMGT annotations. The only immune exposure information available for the cohort was CMV serostatus. A further reported finding was that TCR beta sequences accurately predicted the HLA-A and HLA-B alleles for most subjects in the first cohort. Because some donors lacked HLA typing at each locus, the association tests relied only on the typed subset. According to a later analysis, parvovirus B19, influenza, CMV and Epstein-Barr virus appeared linked to several top co-occurrence clusters. At a false discovery rate of 0.05, a later analysis linked some 17,000 TCR beta sequences to specific HLA alleles. In vitro tests confirmed that a few of the cytomegalovirus-associated TCR beta chains recognize cytomegalovirus antigens. In a later genetic analysis, a missense DCLRE1C variant was associated with V-gene and J-gene trimming of TCR beta chains, and the association was replicated in an independent cohort. In a later analysis, HLA-associated TCR beta chains showed more clonal expansion and lower generation probabilities than non-associated chains that were equally common. Presence/absence analyses assumed roughly uniform sequencing depth across donors, an assumption that may not hold. According to the authors, the approach could potentially be generalized to other disease states and immunological phenotypes. According to a later analysis, most CMV-associated TCR beta chains appeared to be HLA-restricted, and the HLA associations seemed to be driven largely by CMV exposure. Most TCR sequences were observed very rarely across donors, whereas some public TCRs were present in many individuals. A cluster of highly shared sequence variants was judged likely to represent a technical artifact of the sequencing pipeline. The classifier was reported to diagnose cytomegalovirus status with high specificity and sensitivity in both the original and validation cohorts. Correlated functional status among segregating V segments might be attributable to linkage disequilibrium, but an unknown experimental factor could not be ruled out.

In the case of this clone: It lacks a known antigen. Within one base of it there is no much larger clone, and no base qualities were kept.

The library was produced with the immunoSEQ multiplex PCR assay. For the multiplex PCR, a mixture combining 60 forward primers for TCR Vbeta segments and 13 reverse primers for TCR Jbeta segments was used. A multiplex PCR assay on genomic DNA amplified the CDR3 region of rearranged TCR beta genes. The Illumina HiSeq System was used to sequence the amplified TCR beta libraries as 87-base-pair reads. As for the authors' bioinformatics: Across the 600 to 700 repertoires, a later analysis counted around 80 million unique TCR beta chains, approximately 10 million of which were shared by at least two donors. Raw reads were error-corrected and collapsed into unique sequences with a nearest-neighbor algorithm that merged closely related sequences to remove PCR and sequencing errors. CDR3 sequences were aligned to IMGT reference sequences to assign V, D and J gene segments. For a sequence to be retained, a match of at least six nucleotides to both a V gene segment and a J gene segment was required. Rearrangements were called productive when the CDR3 lacked stop codons and stayed in frame with V and J; all others were non-productive. Following IMGT convention, CDR3 was defined as the stretch from the second conserved V-encoded cysteine to the conserved J-encoded phenylalanine. The earlier analysis of 450 to 750 of the donors excluded any sequence lacking an unambiguous match to a single V gene segment. An earlier analysis of fewer than 650 of the donors classified V segments as functional when productive rearrangements were above 56.7% and as segregating when the standard deviation between donors was above 5%. A statistical classification framework was built to diagnose cytomegalovirus status from the catalog of TCR beta chain sequences. A later analysis assigned V and J genes by comparing TCR nucleotide sequences with IMGT/GENE-DB human TR gene sequences. In a later analysis, CDR3 sequences and most-parsimonious VDJ recombination scenarios were assigned using the TCRdist pipeline. In a later analysis, each TCR beta chain was defined by its CDR3 amino acid sequence together with its V-gene family, and reads without a unique V-gene family were excluded. To address suspected cross-contamination and a sequencing artifact, a later analysis removed a few hundred highly shared, low-generation-probability nucleotide sequences. In a later analysis, a clonal expansion index for each public chain was calculated from normalized within-repertoire ranks of inferred template counts. A later analysis computed generation probabilities with a VDJ recombination model fitted to out-of-frame rearrangements, and checked the results against IGoR. In a later analysis, hypergeometric tests were used to score TCR-TCR, TCR-HLA and TCR-CMV co-occurrence, with a repertoire-size bias correction applied to TCR pairs. False discovery rates were estimated in a later analysis by permuting HLA or CMV assignments 20 times. In a later analysis, co-occurring TCRs were grouped with DBSCAN, and TCRdist sequence similarity was added when clustering was performed within HLA-allele-positive subsets. Repertoires with fewer than 30,000 or more than 120,000 public chains, plus five repertoires with anomalous nucleotide sharing, were excluded from co-occurrence clustering. Drawn from immuneACCESS, this table holds only the in-frame rearrangements with V and J called that TCRdb kept. Clones are partly lost; checked studies trace under half to an unresolved V gene and leave the rest unexplained. That table supplies the V and J calls and clone size; D and trimming were determined from the DNA. The table for this sample lists 100,000 to 150,000 clones; 74% of them were counted only once. The ten biggest clones cover around 3.9% of the sample.

This TCR came from a woman aged 45-60 years in good health and CMV-seropositive. The chain is made from TRBV7-9 and TRBJ2-1; the junction holds 8 bases that match TRBD2. The sequenced material came from PBMCs. The nucleotides are TGTGCCAGCAGCTTGACTAGCGCCTACAATGAGCAGTTCTTC. It specifies CASSLTSAYNEQFF.